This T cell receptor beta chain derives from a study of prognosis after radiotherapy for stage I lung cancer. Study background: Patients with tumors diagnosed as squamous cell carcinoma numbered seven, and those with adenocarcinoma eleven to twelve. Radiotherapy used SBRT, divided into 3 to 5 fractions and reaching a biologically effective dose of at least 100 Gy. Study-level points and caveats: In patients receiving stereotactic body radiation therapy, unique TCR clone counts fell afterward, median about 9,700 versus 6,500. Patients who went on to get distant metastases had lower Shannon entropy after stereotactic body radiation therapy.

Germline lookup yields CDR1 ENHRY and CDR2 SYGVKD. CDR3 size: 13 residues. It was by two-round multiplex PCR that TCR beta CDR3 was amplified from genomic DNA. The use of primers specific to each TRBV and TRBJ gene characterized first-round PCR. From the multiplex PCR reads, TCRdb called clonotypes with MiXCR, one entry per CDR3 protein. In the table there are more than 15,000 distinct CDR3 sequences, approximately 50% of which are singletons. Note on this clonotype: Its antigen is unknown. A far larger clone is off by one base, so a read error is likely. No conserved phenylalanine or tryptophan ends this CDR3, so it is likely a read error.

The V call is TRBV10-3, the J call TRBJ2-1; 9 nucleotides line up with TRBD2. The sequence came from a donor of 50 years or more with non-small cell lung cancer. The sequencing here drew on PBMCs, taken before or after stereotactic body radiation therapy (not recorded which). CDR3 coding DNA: TGTGCCAGCAGTGAAGCTAGCGGGACGGGGCAGTTCTCC. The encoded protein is CASSEASGTGQFS.